This T cell receptor (beta chain) was retrieved from a study of CD8+ T cells in alopecia areata. The wider study: Treatment with tofacitinib (6 to 18 months) was followed by 6 months off drug. Study outcomes and limitations: Across lesional scalp, and particularly alopecia totalis/universalis, clonality surpassed that of normal scalp.

Treatment denoted: oral pan-JAK inhibitor, 5-10 mg twice daily. V lost 7 bases to trimming and J lost 6 bases, with 12 bases between them. This CDR3 region has 12 residues. Germline V CDR1 and CDR2: SQVTM, ANQGSEA. As for this clone: Its antigen remains unknown.

After isolation, RNA underwent reverse transcription to generate cDNA as the sequencing template. Only in-frame clones appear in the TCRdb table, and some are missing; sequencing was by immunoSEQ multiplex PCR. The sample records some 220,000 clones, more than 45% being singletons. The starting material was CD4+ T cells sorted from blood, obtained at week 4, from a patient treated with tofacitinib. V gene TRBV29-1 combines with J gene TRBJ2-2; tentatively, D is TRBD1 (6 bases). The TCR comes from a human donor with alopecia areata. The CDR3 DNA is TGCAGCGGCCGAACAGGGTCCGGGGAGCTGTTTTTT. It encodes CSGRTGSGELFF.